Below are 9 T cell receptor beta chains sequenced from a single sample in a study of graft-versus-host responses after intestinal transplantation. TCRdb's copy holds only in-frame clones and misses some; the assay was immunoSEQ multiplex PCR. The sample gives under 150,000 clones, about 92% of which show up once; around 0.15% is in the top ten. For these receptors, no antigen is known. The sequencing used unstimulated CD4+ T cells sorted from spleen or lymph node cells, collected before intestinal transplant. All receptors derive from a human donor who received an intestinal transplant.

This chain connects TRBV27 to TRBJ1-5; D perhaps matches TRBD1 (5 bases). The germline V gene has CDR1 MNHEY and CDR2 SMNVEV (reference sequence). V lost 5 bases, J lost 0 bases, and 11 bases lay in between. The CDR3 length is 15 residues. CDR3 nucleotide sequence: TGTGCCAGCAGTGGGGGACGGTATAGCAATCAGCCCCAGCATTTT. This encodes CASSGGRYSNQPQHF.

The chain links TRBV5-4 to TRBJ2-3; D call uncertain. The CDR3 totals 14 residues. With 1 base removed from V and 2 bases from J, the gap between germline ends came to 8 bases. Germline V gene lookup returns CDR1 SGHNT and CDR2 YYREEE (reference sequence). CDR3 DNA sequence: TGTGCCAGCAGCTTGCAGCTGTCCACAGATACGCAGTATTTT. Translated: CASSLQLSTDTQYF. The full variable domain, completed using reference TRBV5-4 and TRBJ2-3, is ETGVTQSPTHLIKTRGQQVTLRCSSQSGHNTVSWYQQALGQGPQFIFQYYREEENGRGNFPPRFSGLQFPNYSSELNVNALELDDSALYLCASSLQLSTDTQYFGPGTRLTVL.

The chain carries TRBV10-3 and TRBJ2-6, with D unresolved. The V end was cut by 6 bases, the J end by 0 bases, with 12 bases between. The length of the CDR3 is 16 residues. Looked up from germline, CDR1 is ENHRY and CDR2 is SYGVKD. CDR3 DNA sequence: TGTGCCATCAGAAGGGAAGTCAACTCTGGGGCCAACGTCCTGACTTTC. Its protein product is CAIRREVNSGANVLTF.

The chain links TRBV18 to TRBJ1-2; TRBD1 matches at 9 bases. V shed 3 bases and J 8 bases; nucleotides not matched to a gene: 4. The CDR3 spans 13 residues. Germline lookup yields CDR1 KGHSH and CDR2 LQKENI. For the CDR3, the DNA is TGTGCCAGCTCACCCACAGGGGGCGCAGGCTACACCTTC. This codes for CASSPTGGAGYTF. Full variable domain (rest looked up from reference TRBV18 and TRBJ1-2): NAGVMQNPRHLVRRRGQEARLRCSPMKGHSHVYWYRQLPEEGLKFMVYLQKENIIDESGMPKERFSAEFPKEGPSILRIQQVVRGDSAAYFCASSPTGGAGYTFGSGTRLTVV.

The rearrangement uses TRBV30 and TRBJ1-1, with D maybe TRBD1 (5 bases). With 4 bases removed from V and 0 bases from J, the gap between germline ends came to 12 bases. There are 14 residues in the CDR3. In germline, CDR1 is GTSNPN, CDR2 SVGIG (reference sequence). The CDR3 is CAWTTGQMNTEAFF. The DNA for the CDR3 is TGTGCCTGGACCACAGGCCAGATGAACACTGAAGCTTTCTTT.

The chain links TRBV7-6 to TRBJ2-7, with a tentative D call TRBD1 (6 bases). The V end lost 6 bases, the J end lost 2 bases, and 17 bases lay between the germline ends. The CDR3 contains 15 residues. CDR1 and CDR2 from the germline V gene are SGHVS and FNYEAQ. Written as DNA, the CDR3 is TGTGCCAGCAGGTCAAACAGGGATGGCGCCTACGAGCAGTACTTC. Amino acids: CASRSNRDGAYEQYF.

This clone was observed a single time. The gene calls are TRBV2 and TRBJ1-1; TRBD1 agrees at 7 bases. CDR1 SNHLY and CDR2 FYNNEI come from the germline V gene. Losses at the gene ends were 3 bases for V and 0 bases for J; bases not matched to a gene: 1. The CDR3 loop spans 14 amino acids. The CDR3, as DNA: TGTGCCAGCAGTGAGACAGGGCTGAACACTGAAGCTTTCTTT. This translates into CASSETGLNTEAFF.

The rearrangement uses TRBV10-3 and TRBJ2-1; no reliable D call. The V end lost 2 bases, the J end lost 2 bases, and 10 bases lay between the germline ends. The V gene's germline CDR1 is ENHRY and CDR2 SYGVKD. The CDR3 length is 15 residues. CDR3 DNA: TGTGCCATCAGTGAGAACAGTAATACCTACAATGAGCAGTTCTTC. Translation: CAISENSNTYNEQFF.

V gene TRBV9 combines with J gene TRBJ1-2; 7 positions match TRBD1. Germline V gene sequence: CDR1 SGDLS, CDR2 YYNGEE. This CDR3 comprises 14 residues. Trimming at V came to 1 base and at J to 4 bases, leaving 4 bases not matched to a gene. This CDR3 reads CASSVTGDVYGYTF. CDR3 sequence (DNA): TGTGCCAGCAGCGTAACAGGGGACGTCTATGGCTACACCTTC.